This T cell receptor (beta chain) is drawn from a study of breast tumors, draining lymph nodes, adjacent tissues (dated by TCRdb to about 2016). About the study as a whole: In breast cancer patients, the study compared the TCR beta repertoires of tumor, adjacent nontumor tissue and axillary lymph nodes. The study was designed to assess the relationships and possible T-cell exchange between tumor, surrounding tissue and draining lymph node repertoires in human breast cancer.

The run used an Illumina HiSeq 2000. TCR beta chain libraries were generated through multiplex PCR amplification. High-throughput sequencing was used to analyze the amplified TCR beta chain products. TCRdb ran its own pipeline on the public reads, namely fastp trimming at Q25 and MiXCR clone calling, and kept in-frame beta chains. Rows with a matching CDR3 protein are joined into one entry that keeps the most common DNA and genes. Here the sample has about 230,000 distinct CDR3 sequences; about 30% occur a single time. The ten top clones hold 1.1% to 1.5% of the sample. Trimming removed 5 bases from V and 2 bases from J, leaving 19 bases between the germline ends. From a lookup of the germline V gene, CDR1 and CDR2 are SGHAT and FQNNGV. From its cysteine to its phenylalanine, the CDR3 spans 16 amino acids. Just the 48-base CDR3 DNA is kept, in frame starting at base 1. Broad study findings and their caveats: Tumor and nontumor tissue repertoires were significantly more similar in luminal-like than in basal-like breast cancer. The data were considered consistent with most tumor T cells being derived from the lymph node and subsequently expanding within tumor tissue. Rather than being directly demonstrated, the conclusion that tumor T cells originate in lymph nodes was presented as consistent with a hypothesis. T-cell repertoire diversity in tumors was found to be lower than in lymph nodes but higher than in nontumor tissue, and preferential V and J gene usage was observed.

The axillary draining lymph nodes of breast cancer patients were the source of the lymph node samples. This clonotype was counted at least ten times. The antigen this receptor binds is unknown. No per-base quality is available; no much larger clone lies one base away. The chain joins TRBV11-2 to TRBJ2-7; a tentative D match to TRBD2 spans 6 bases. This TCR derives from a female donor with breast cancer. Some clones in this sample may be carry-over from other donors' samples. Source material: axillary lymph node tissue. The CDR3 has the sequence CASSPRTLAYTYEQYF. The DNA sequence is as follows: TGTGCCAGCAGCCCCCGGACCCTAGCGTATACCTACGAGCAGTACTTC. The CDR3 plus the reference TRBV11-2 and TRBJ2-7 genes for the other parts give the full variable domain: EAGVAQSPRYKIIEKRQSVAFWCNPISGHATLYWYQQILGQGPKLLIQFQNNGVVDDSQLPKDRFSAERLKGVDSTLKIQPAKLEDSAVYLCASSPRTLAYTYEQYFGPGTRLTVT.